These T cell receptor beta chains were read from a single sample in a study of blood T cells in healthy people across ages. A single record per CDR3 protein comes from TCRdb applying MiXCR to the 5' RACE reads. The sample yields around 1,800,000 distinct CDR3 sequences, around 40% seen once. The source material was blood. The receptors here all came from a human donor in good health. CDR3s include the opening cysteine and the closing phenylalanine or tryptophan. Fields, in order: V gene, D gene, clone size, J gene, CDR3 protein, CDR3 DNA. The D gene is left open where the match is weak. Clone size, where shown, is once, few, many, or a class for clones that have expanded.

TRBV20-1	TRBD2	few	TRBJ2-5	CSARPASGVTQETQYF	TGCAGTGCTAGACCAGCTAGCGGGGTAACCCAAGAGACCCAGTACTTC
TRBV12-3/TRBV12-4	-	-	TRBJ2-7	CASSSRTPGRLYEQYF	TGTGCCAGCAGTTCAAGGACCCCAGGAAGGCTCTACGAGCAGTACTTC
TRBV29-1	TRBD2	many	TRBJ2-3	CSVVGGADTQYF	TGCAGCGTCGTCGGGGGGGCAGATACGCAGTATTTT
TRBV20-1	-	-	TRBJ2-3	CSALLQGDTQYF	TGCAGTGCCCTACTACAGGGAGATACGCAGTATTTT
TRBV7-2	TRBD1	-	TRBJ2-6	CASSLITGAGANALTF	TGTGCCAGCAGCTTGATCACAGGGGCTGGGGCCAACGCCCTGACTTTC
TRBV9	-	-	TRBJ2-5	CASSVEGGVSGAYQEIQYF	TGTGCCAGCAGCGTAGAGGGGGGGGTTAGCGGTGCCTACCAAGAGATCCAGTACTTC
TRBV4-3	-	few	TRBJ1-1	CASSQGFGGRGTEAFF	TGCGCCAGCAGCCAAGGGTTCGGGGGCAGGGGCACTGAAGCTTTCTTT
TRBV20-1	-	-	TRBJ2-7	CSARDKRKDSYEQYF	TGCAGTGCTAGAGATAAAAGAAAGGACTCCTACGAGCAGTACTTC
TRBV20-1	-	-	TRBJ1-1	CSVNRALSLNTEAFF	TGCAGTGTTAACAGGGCTTTAAGTCTGAACACTGAAGCTTTCTTT
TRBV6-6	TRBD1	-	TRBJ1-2	CAVGGTVALLTF	TGTGCGGTAGGCGGGACAGTTGCCTTACTCACCTTC
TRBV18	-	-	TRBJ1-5	CASSPATEGYQPQHF	TGTGCCAGCTCACCAGCGACGGAGGGGTATCAGCCCCAGCATTTT
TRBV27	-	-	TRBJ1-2	CASGTLGGYGYTF	TGTGCCAGCGGGACTCTCGGGGGGTATGGCTACACCTTC
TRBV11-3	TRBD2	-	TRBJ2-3	CAGSPEGSGGRYTDTQYF	TGTGCCGGCAGCCCCGAGGGGAGCGGGGGCCGATACACAGATACGCAGTATTTT
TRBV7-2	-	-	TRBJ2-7	CASSLTRGPPSYEQYF	TGTGCCAGCAGCTTAACACGGGGCCCCCCCTCCTACGAGCAGTACTTC
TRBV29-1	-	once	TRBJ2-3	CSVLTPHRRTDTQYF	TGCAGCGTGCTAACACCGCACCGGCGGACAGATACGCAGTATTTT
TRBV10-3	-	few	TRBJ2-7	CATGIHYEQYF	TGTGCCACCGGGATTCACTACGAGCAGTACTTC
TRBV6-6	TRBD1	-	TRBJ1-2	CASTPTKGGGGYTF	TGTGCCAGCACCCCGACAAAAGGGGGCGGTGGCTACACCTTC
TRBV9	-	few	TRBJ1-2	CASSVAARPYGYTF	TGTGCCAGCAGCGTAGCGGCACGGCCCTATGGCTACACCTTC
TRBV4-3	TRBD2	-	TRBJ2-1	CASSQEEGTKYNEQFF	TGCGCCAGCAGCCAAGAGGAAGGGACTAAATACAATGAGCAGTTCTTC
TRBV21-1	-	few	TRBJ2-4	CASSKLRSPGQVKRTAKNIQYF	TGTGCCAGCAGCAAACTAAGGTCCCCGGGACAGGTGAAACGAACAGCCAAAAACATTCAGTACTTC
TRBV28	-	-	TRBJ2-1	CASSPGTFSTYNEQFF	TGTGCCAGCAGTCCCGGGACATTCTCAACCTACAATGAGCAGTTCTTC
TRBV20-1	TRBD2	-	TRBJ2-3	CSATTSGGGYF	TGCAGTGCTACCACTAGCGGGGGGGGATATTTT
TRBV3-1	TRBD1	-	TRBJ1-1	CASSQGTGGWTEAFF	TGTGCCAGCAGCCAAGGGACAGGGGGCTGGACTGAAGCTTTCTTT
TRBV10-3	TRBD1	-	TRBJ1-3	CAIGIGDRGGYTIYF	TGTGCCATCGGAATAGGGGACAGGGGGGGATACACCATATATTTT
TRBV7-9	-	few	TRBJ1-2	CASSLDRAAGDYGYTF	TGTGCCAGCAGCTTGGACCGAGCAGCGGGGGACTATGGCTACACCTTC
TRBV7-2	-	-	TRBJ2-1	CASSGTGLYEQFF	TGTGCCAGCTCCGGGACTGGACTATATGAGCAGTTCTTC